This note documents a single T cell receptor (beta chain) sequence. What it binds is unknown. This entry is derived from a study of OX40 agonist ivuxolimab in advanced cancers. The table came from immunoSEQ multiplex PCR; TCRdb's copy has only in-frame clones and leaves some out. Counted here are tens of thousands of clones, around 87% occurring once; the ten biggest clones make up about 4.7%. CDR1 and CDR2 from the germline V gene are SGHRS and YFSETQ. CDR3 length: 13 residues. Trimming took 4 bases from V and 6 from J, leaving 14 bases between them. General study results and limits: Among T cells, CD8+ cells averaged more expanded clones than CD4+ cells.

Sequencing used CD4+ or CD8+ T cells sorted from blood, obtained in a trial of the OX40 agonist ivuxolimab. The clonotype comes from an adult with an advanced solid tumor such as melanoma, head and neck, liver or kidney cancer. This chain uses TRBV5-1 with TRBJ2-7; D call uncertain. The CDR3 is CASSLDGPIEQYF. The CDR3 coding sequence is TGCGCCAGCAGCCTTGACGGTCCCATCGAGCAGTACTTC.